This record concerns one T cell receptor beta chain sequence. Its cognate antigen is unknown. V was pared by 0 bases and J by 6 bases, with 12 bases between. This CDR3 contains 14 residues. The V gene's germline CDR1 is DFQATT and CDR2 SNEGSKA (reference sequence). Unique molecular identifiers were built into the TCR beta cDNA libraries. Approximately 0.5 million cDNA molecules were recovered from an input of roughly 0.95 to 11 million T cells. TCRdb recomputed calls from the PCR reads with MiXCR, one row per CDR3 protein. The table shows approximately 660,000 distinct CDR3 sequences, with 59% occurring only once. This sample was taken from a study of post-analysis software for immune sequencing data. The overall study: Patients with relapsing-remitting, secondary progressive and progressive-relapsing multiple sclerosis courses were all represented. General study findings and limits: Compared with controls, patients showed significantly lower normalized Chao1 diversity. Same-batch preparations were strongly co-clustered by F measure. TRBV5-6, TRBV5-1 and TRBV20-1 belonged to a set of roughly 5 TRBV segments that were more frequent in patients than controls.

The chain is built from TRBV20-1 and TRBJ1-5; D is perhaps TRBD1 (5 bases). The clonotype originates from a girl between 2 and 10 years old with multiple sclerosis. The material sequenced was blood. In DNA form, the CDR3 reads TGCAGTGCTAGAGATCGAGGGGCAATTCAGCCCCAGCATTTT. Translation: CSARDRGAIQPQHF.